Described below is a single T cell receptor beta chain sequence and its context. The CDR3 is 16 residues long. Germline assignment: CDR1 WNHNN and CDR2 SYGVQD (reference sequence). The junction had 5 bases not matched to a gene; V was cut back by 6 bases and J by 3 bases. The data derive from a study of blood T cell repertoires in COVID-19. Study details: Sources were T cells, B-cell-depleted T cells, or PBMCs; the material itself was cDNA or gDNA.

As originally analysed: Scientists estimated how many nucleated cells there were by amplifying reference gene primers. The data were produced by immunoSEQ multiplex PCR, yet TCRdb's version contains in-frame clones alone and is incomplete. The V and J calls and clone size were taken over from that table, and D and trimming were inferred from the DNA. This table holds around 97,000 clones, roughly 89% found once. The receptor was isolated from a woman older than 75 in a cohort sampled during active COVID-19. The sequenced sample was peripheral blood. This rearrangement joins TRBV10-1 to TRBJ2-3; 14 bases align to TRBD2. In DNA, the CDR3 is TGCGCCAGCAGACCGGGACTAGCGGGAGTAACAGATACGCAGTATTTT. Encoded protein: CASRPGLAGVTDTQYF.